The 6 T cell receptor beta chains presented below share a single source sample, sequenced in a study of blood T cell repertoires in COVID-19. Measured with immunoSEQ multiplex PCR; TCRdb has only the in-frame clones, and not every one. The profile shows around 68,000 clones, roughly 81% of them singletons. Sequenced material: peripheral blood. Receptors originate from a human donor in a cohort sampled during active COVID-19.

The genes are TRBV5-6 and TRBJ2-7; tentatively, D is TRBD2 (7 bases). This CDR3 region has 15 residues. Germline CDR1 SGHDT, CDR2 YYEEEE. V was clipped by 4 bases and J by 5 bases, with 19 bases between them. The CDR3 bases are TGTGCCAGCAGCCCGGGCCTAGCGGAGGGGGACGAGCAGTACTTC. This gives the protein CASSPGLAEGDEQYF.

This clone was observed a few times. The rearrangement links TRBV9 to TRBJ2-1; D possibly corresponds to TRBD2 (5 bases). Trimming cost V 7 bases and J 0 bases, with 17 bases left between them. The CDR3 runs to 16 residues. Germline V lookup: CDR1 SGDLS, CDR2 YYNGEE. CDR3 protein: CASSRGSDSSYNEQFF. The CDR3 region has the DNA TGTGCCAGCTCTCGGGGAAGCGATAGCTCCTACAATGAGCAGTTCTTC.

The rearrangement links TRBV3-1 (or the pseudogene TRBV3-2) to TRBJ2-1; 7 positions agree with TRBD2. This CDR3 contains 18 residues. Germline values: CDR1 LGHDT, CDR2 YNNKEL (reference sequence). The V gene end was trimmed by 3 bases and the J gene end by 7 bases; junction bases not matched to a gene: 18. CDR3 nucleotide sequence: TGTGCCAGCAGCCATACCGGGACTATAGTGCCAAGATATAATGAGCAGTTCTTC. It encodes CASSHTGTIVPRYNEQFF.

This sequence joins TRBV2 and TRBJ2-5; TRBD2 agrees at 7 bases. The ends lost 8 bases at V and 9 bases at J; junction bases unmatched: 12. The CDR3 has 13 amino acids. Per the germline V gene, CDR1 is SNHLY and CDR2 is FYNNEI. The CDR3 DNA sequence: TGTGCCAGCTCGACCCTCAGCGGGGTGGCCCAGTACTTC. It yields the protein CASSTLSGVAQYF.

This clone was seen just once. This chain links TRBV20-1 with TRBJ2-2, with D perhaps matching TRBD2 (5 bases). The CDR3 loop spans 13 amino acids. The germline CDR1 and CDR2 sequences are DFQATT and SNEGSKA (reference sequence). V gave up 3 bases and J gave up 4 bases, with 9 bases separating them. The CDR3 loop reads CSASDTSTGELFF. The CDR3 nucleotides read TGCAGTGCTAGTGATACTAGCACCGGGGAGCTGTTTTTT.

CDR3 sequence reads: CASSRRVSGGGGYTF. The CDR3 nucleotides are TGTGCCAGCAGCAGAAGGGTGTCAGGTGGAGGCGGCTACACCTTC. The V gene is TRBV6-5, the J gene TRBJ1-2; D gene ambiguous. Germline V gene lookup returns CDR1 MNHEY and CDR2 SVGAGI. The CDR3 is 15 amino acids. Between the trimmed V and J ends, which lost 6 bases and 8 bases, there was a span of 22 bases.